A single sample is the source of the 25 T cell receptor beta chains below, sequenced in a study of T cell repertoires in cytomegalovirus infection. Which antigens these TCRs recognize remains unknown. MiXCR, run by TCRdb on the reads, gives a single entry per CDR3 protein. This table holds about 900,000 distinct CDR3 sequences, 30% to 40% found once. The sequencing used cultured CD8+ T cells from PBMCs, collected from culture after CMV antigen stimulation. Receptor source: a human donor in good health (CMV status not recorded). Some clones in this sample may be carry-over from other donors' samples.

There are a few counts of this clonotype. This rearrangement joins TRBV12-3 or TRBV12-4 to TRBJ2-7; the match to TRBD2 covers 10 bases. The ends lost 7 bases at V and 3 bases at J; junction bases unmatched: 9. CDR3 length: 15 amino acids. CDR3 loop: CASTFSLAGFYEQYF. CDR3 nucleotides: TGTGCCAGCACCTTCTCACTAGCGGGGTTCTACGAGCAGTACTTC.

The rearrangement links TRBV11-2 to TRBJ1-1, with a possible D match to TRBD1 (5 bases). Germline V gives CDR1 SGHAT, CDR2 FQNNGV. The CDR3 has 16 amino acids. The germline V and J ends were trimmed by 5 bases and 1 base, with 17 bases remaining between them. The CDR3 loop is CASSEPQGVRNTEAFF. DNA of the CDR3: TGTGCCAGCAGCGAACCCCAGGGCGTCCGGAACACTGAAGCTTTCTTT.

This clonotype was seen a handful of times. The chain carries TRBV7-9 and TRBJ1-5; D not certain. Germline V gene sequence: CDR1 SEHNR, CDR2 FQNEAQ (reference sequence). Trimming took off 1 base at V and 5 bases at J, with 15 bases between the two ends. The CDR3 runs 16 residues. DNA of the CDR3: TGTGCCAGCAGCTTAGGAGGTGATTCACCTTATCAGCCCCAGCATTTT. The encoded protein is CASSLGGDSPYQPQHF.

This clonotype was seen a handful of times. The V call is TRBV27, the J call TRBJ2-3; 8 nucleotides match TRBD2. Unmatched junction bases numbered 7, after V lost 6 bases and J lost 2 bases. Germline V CDR1 and CDR2: MNHEY, SMNVEV (reference sequence). The CDR3 loop spans 15 amino acids. The CDR3 loop reads CASSQRGMATDTQYF. CDR3 nucleotides: TGTGCCAGCAGCCAGCGGGGGATGGCCACAGATACGCAGTATTTT.

Points on this clonotype: One end of the junction does not line up with germline, which may come from a read error. CDR3 amino acids: CANSEWRAKNIQYF. CDR3 bases: TGTGCCAACAGTGAATGGAGGGCCAAAAACATTCAGTACTTC. The chain joins TRBV12-3 or TRBV12-4 to TRBJ2-4, with D tentatively TRBD2 (5 bases). The CDR3 is 14 residues long.

This clonotype was detected many times. The gene calls are TRBV7-2 and TRBJ2-1; 10 bases are a match to TRBD2. The germline CDR1 and CDR2 sequences are SGHTA and FQGNSA. The CDR3 is 15 residues long. V lost 4 bases to trimming and J lost 4 bases; unmatched junction nucleotides: 4. The chain's CDR3 is CASSYTSGVYNEQFF. As DNA, the CDR3 is TGTGCCAGCAGCTATACTAGCGGGGTATACAATGAGCAGTTCTTC.

On this clonotype itself: The conserved phenylalanine or tryptophan is not found at the CDR3 terminus, so this likely reflects a read error. The V gene is TRBV6-5, the J gene TRBJ1-5; D ambiguous. CDR1 is MNHEY, CDR2 SVGAGI, per germline. The V gene lost 0 bases and the J gene lost 3 bases, with 9 bases spanning the gap. The CDR3 is 15 amino acids. The CDR3 DNA reads as TGTGCCAGCAGTTACTCGAGAGGGTCCAATCAGCCCCAGCATTAT. Translation: CASSYSRGSNQPQHY.

V usage is TRBV7-6 and J usage is TRBJ2-7; the D is unclear. In germline, CDR1 is SGHVS, CDR2 FNYEAQ. The CDR3 totals 14 residues. Trimming shortened V by 5 bases and J by 2 bases, and 13 bases separated the two germline ends. Here the CDR3 reads CASSADSVAYEQYF. CDR3 nucleotide sequence: TGTGCCAGCAGCGCAGACTCTGTCGCCTACGAGCAGTACTTC.

This clonotype showed up just a few times. The V call is TRBV10-3, the J call TRBJ2-7; 9 nucleotides align to TRBD2. Trimming took 2 bases from V and 7 from J; bases not matched to a gene: 3. From germline, CDR1 is ENHRY and CDR2 SYGVKD. This CDR3 contains 13 residues. CDR3 amino acids: CAISEAGGLEQYF. The CDR3 DNA is TGTGCCATCAGTGAGGCGGGGGGGCTAGAGCAGTACTTC.

The chain links TRBV7-8 to TRBJ2-5; D remains ambiguous. CDR1 and CDR2 from the germline V gene are SGHVS and FQNEAQ. This CDR3 spans 14 amino acids. The ends were cut back, 0 bases at V and 4 bases at J, with 9 bases in the middle. The CDR3 spells CASSLAYRTETQYF. The CDR3 coding sequence is TGTGCCAGCAGCTTAGCGTACCGAACAGAGACCCAGTACTTC. The full variable domain, in which reference TRBV7-8 and TRBJ2-5 provide the parts outside the CDR3, is GAGVSQSPRYKVAKRGQDVALRCDPISGHVSLFWYQQALGQGPEFLTYFQNEAQLDKSGLPSDRFFAERPEGSVSTLKIQRTQQEDSAVYLCASSLAYRTETQYFGPGTRLLVL.

This chain joins TRBV4-2 and TRBJ2-5; 12 bases are a match to TRBD2. Germline CDR1 reads LGHNA; CDR2 reads YNFKEQ. V dropped 5 bases and J dropped 5; count of bases not matched to a gene: 6. CDR3 size: 15 residues. The CDR3 DNA reads as TGTGCCAGCAGCGAAACCGGGACTAGCGGGGAGACCCAGTACTTC. Protein sequence: CASSETGTSGETQYF.

This clonotype was seen at least ten times. The chain uses TRBV7-8 and TRBJ2-7, with TRBD1 identical over 7 bases. V lost 1 base to trimming and J lost 2 bases; unmatched junction nucleotides: 8. The CDR3 runs to 16 residues. The germline V gene has CDR1 SGHVS and CDR2 FQNEAQ. The CDR3 loop is CASSLDRQGFTYEQYF. The CDR3 DNA reads as TGTGCCAGCAGCTTAGATAGACAGGGATTTACCTACGAGCAGTACTTC.

V usage is TRBV6-6 and J usage is TRBJ2-2; possibly TRBD2 for D (7 bases). This CDR3 contains 18 residues. V gave up 2 bases and J gave up 4 bases, with 20 bases separating them. The germline V gene encodes CDR1 MNHNY and CDR2 SVGAGI (reference sequence). CDR3 loop: CASSYGFVGGRTTGELFF. CDR3 DNA: TGTGCCAGCAGTTACGGGTTTGTGGGGGGGCGCACCACCGGGGAGCTGTTTTTT.

The gene calls are TRBV29-1 and TRBJ2-1; D gene uncertain. Germline V gene sequence: CDR1 SQVTM, CDR2 ANQGSEA. V was pared by 4 bases and J by 3 bases, with 10 bases between. This CDR3 has 13 amino acids. CDR3 DNA sequence: TGCAGCGTTGCCCAGACCCTCTACAATGAGCAGTTCTTC. This gives the protein CSVAQTLYNEQFF.

This clonotype was recorded only once. This chain connects TRBV7-4 to TRBJ2-2; 10 bases agree with TRBD1. The V and J ends lost 4 bases and 1 base, in that order; junction bases with no gene match: 3. The V gene's germline CDR1 is SGHVT and CDR2 SQSDAQ. CDR3 length equals 16 residues. CDR3 sequence (DNA): TGTGCCAGCAGCTCGGACAGGGGGAAGAACACCGGGGAGCTGTTTTTT. Its protein is CASSSDRGKNTGELFF.

The chain has TRBV2 and TRBJ2-1, with TRBD2 matching over 9 bases. The CDR3 is 12 residues long. The germline V gene encodes CDR1 SNHLY and CDR2 FYNNEI. CDR3 nucleotide sequence: TGTGGTGGGCGGGGGGGCGGGAATGAGCAGTTCTTC. Its translation is CGGRGGGNEQFF.

V usage is TRBV20-1 and J usage is TRBJ2-3; tentative D call: TRBD2 (6 bases). V was cut by 0 bases and J by 4 bases, with 14 bases left in between. The CDR3 has 15 amino acids. CDR1 and CDR2 (germline): DFQATT, SNEGSKA (reference sequence). The CDR3 is CSARDRAGGADTQYF. The CDR3 DNA sequence: TGCAGTGCTAGAGATCGGGCCGGAGGGGCAGATACGCAGTATTTT.

This CDR3 reads CASSQRMDQPQHF. The CDR3 DNA sequence: TGCGCCAGCAGCCAAAGGATGGACCAGCCCCAGCATTTT. The rearrangement joins TRBV4-1 to TRBJ1-5, with D uncertain. V was clipped by 2 bases and J by 7 bases, with 9 bases between them. Germline V gene data show CDR1 as MGHRA and CDR2 as YSYEKL. The CDR3 has 13 residues.

The chain carries TRBV7-9 and TRBJ2-1, with 9 bases aligning to TRBD2. V was pared by 7 bases and J by 5 bases, with 9 bases of the junction left unmatched. Germline values: CDR1 SEHNR, CDR2 FQNEAQ (reference sequence). The CDR3 runs to 15 residues. The CDR3 DNA is TGTGCCAGCACTGCCCCGGGCGGGGGGGACAATGAGCAGTTCTTC. This codes for CASTAPGGGDNEQFF.

The chain couples TRBV12-3 or TRBV12-4 to TRBJ1-2; D is perhaps TRBD1 (6 bases). Trimming removed 3 bases from V and 3 bases from J, with 14 bases in between. This CDR3 comprises 15 residues. In DNA form, the CDR3 reads TGTGCCAGCAGTTTCTCGACAGGTGCGGACTATGGCTACACCTTC. Its protein is CASSFSTGADYGYTF.

The sample holds a few counts of this clonotype. The chain carries TRBV7-2 and TRBJ2-7; maybe TRBD2 (5 bases). V was shortened by 0 bases and J by 5 bases, with 11 bases between the two germline ends. CDR3 size: 14 residues. Germline V lookup: CDR1 SGHTA, CDR2 FQGNSA. The CDR3 region is CASSLAGGFHEQYF. The DNA of the CDR3 is TGTGCCAGCAGCTTAGCGGGCGGGTTCCACGAGCAGTACTTC.

This clonotype was observed a handful of times. V is TRBV5-1 and J is TRBJ2-1, with TRBD2 matching 7 bases. This CDR3 has 14 amino acids. Germline values: CDR1 SGHRS, CDR2 YFSETQ. V lost 0 bases and J lost 5; bases outside the gene matches: 2. The CDR3 sequence: CASSLELANNEQFF. Written as DNA, the CDR3 is TGCGCCAGCAGCTTGGAACTAGCGAACAATGAGCAGTTCTTC.

V gene TRBV7-6 combines with J gene TRBJ2-2; D not resolved. The CDR3 loop spans 15 amino acids. The ends were cut back, 3 bases at V and 1 base at J, with 9 bases in the middle. Germline V gene data show CDR1 as SGHVS and CDR2 as FNYEAQ. CDR3 sequence (DNA): TGTGCCAGCAGCTTTGCAGAGTTGAACACCGGGGAGCTGTTTTTT. Amino acid sequence: CASSFAELNTGELFF.

This clonotype was detected only a few times. The CDR3 spells CASRPQVGDTEAFF. CDR3 coding DNA: TGTGCCAGCAGACCACAGGTCGGGGACACTGAAGCTTTCTTT. The chain couples TRBV6-6 to TRBJ1-1, with a tentative D call TRBD1 (5 bases). Trimming cost V 6 bases and J 3 bases, with 14 bases left between them. The length of the CDR3 is 14 residues. Germline CDR1 and CDR2: MNHNY and SVGAGI (reference sequence).

This rearrangement joins TRBV12-3 or TRBV12-4 to TRBJ2-6; D ambiguous. This CDR3 contains 18 residues. V lost 3 bases, J lost 0 bases, and 15 bases lay in between. The chain's CDR3 is CASSFRLRRSSGANVLTF. The CDR3 nucleotides read TGTGCCAGCAGTTTTAGGCTCCGACGGAGCTCTGGGGCCAACGTCCTGACTTTC.